This T cell receptor (beta chain) was profiled in a study of human T cells and chemical hapten exposure (dated by TCRdb to about 2021). With regard to the full study: For sensitization, 2% DPC in acetone was applied to a 2 cm by 2 cm area of upper inner arm skin. Patch tests used Finn chambers with 0.01% DPC on the upper back, scored after 6 days by International Contact Dermatitis Research Group standards. Throughout the approximately 23-week study period, patients were also given weekly therapeutic DPC doses on the scalp. Blood for TCR sequencing was provided by twenty-nine alopecia patients at one to four time points (pre-sensitization, 2, 6 and 24 weeks). The patient cohort, mostly female, included alopecia areata with under or over 50% scalp involvement, alopecia totalis and alopecia universalis. The libraries were sequenced as a pool, and the TCR yield per sample differed mostly because of small variations in library volumes within the pool. In alopecia patients, the study followed how the peripheral blood TCR repertoire changed in vivo over primary and secondary sensitization to diphenylcyclopropenone (DPC), a hapten. Blood was sampled from patients pre-sensitization (week 0) and at 2, 6 and about 24 weeks after DPC sensitization. Broad study findings and their caveats: Alopecia, a presumed autoimmune disease, was present in all patients, so the immune response of the patients might differ from that of healthy individuals. Significantly more large CDR3 similarity clusters were formed by expanded TCRs than by pre-sensitization or healthy control sets, consistent with antigen-driven responses. Repeated subsampling changed both the strength of the expansion versus patch-test correlation and the threshold at which that correlation became significant. DPC sensitization did not change the number of TCRs with a frequency above 1 in 1000, and there was no evidence of changes in global repertoire structure. Patch test score correlated positively with the number of PT1 expanded TCRs, reaching significance at thresholds 8, 16 and 32 but not at 4.

Reading from cysteine to phenylalanine, the CDR3 counts 13 amino acids. Only the CDR3 region is kept as DNA, spanning 39 bases read in frame from base 1. CDR1 is given as LGHNA and CDR2 as YSLEER, both from the germline V gene. The germline ends are 10 bases apart after V is trimmed by 1 base and J by 7 bases. Library prep was done by RACE. The listed sequencing device is NextSeq 500. During library preparation, unique molecular identifiers were attached to individual cDNA molecules so that TCRs could be counted in a quantitative, reproducible way. Each blood RNA sample was used to sequence both TCR alpha and TCR beta chains. The source study handled its data this way. A median of roughly 98,000 TCRs per sample was observed, with a range of 23,224 to 690,600. The Decombinator software suite was used to annotate V, J and CDR3 in the TCR reads. Every sample was subsampled to the same number of TCRs (28,000) for the PS versus PT1 abundance plots. Expanded TCRs were defined as absent before sensitization and observed at least eight times at the 2-week time point. TCRdb handled the public reads itself, with Q25 trimming in fastp and clone calling in MiXCR, and kept productive beta chains. For every CDR3 protein sequence, its rows merge into one entry that carries the most common genes and DNA. These V and J calls derive from TCRdb rather than the authors' analysis. Within this sample are 120,000 or so distinct CDR3 sequences, with about 11% of them counted one time only. Approximately 2.5% of the sample is in the top ten clones.

Sample time point, as interpreted from the label and publication: patch test 3, about 24 weeks after DPC sensitization. The treatment or condition label of this sample denotes: therapeutic diphenylcyclopropenone sensitization with weekly scalp DPC. At each patch-test visit, blood was drawn before the patch test was applied. To be eligible, patients had to be aged 18 to 70, diagnosed with alopecia and judged suitable for DPC therapy, while pregnant patients were excluded. Total RNA was extracted from unfractionated whole blood that had been collected in Tempus Blood RNA tubes. Note on this clonotype: There is no known antigen for this receptor. Qualities for individual bases were not recorded, and no much larger clone is one base off.

The chain uses TRBV4-3 and TRBJ1-1; 6 matching bases give a weak D call of TRBD1. The TCR was taken from a woman aged 45-60 years with alopecia areata. Some clones in this sample may be carry-over from other donors' samples. The input for sequencing was whole blood, taken in connection with sensitization to the hapten diphenylcyclopropenone (DPC). At the DNA level, the sequence is TGCGCCAGCAGCCAAGGGGTCAGGGGTGAAGCTTTCTTT. Its protein reads: CASSQGVRGEAFF.